This entry lists 20 T cell receptor beta chains sequenced from one sample in a study of CD8 T cells in ankylosing spondylitis. Whole-study findings and limits: Fewer than ten highly homologous variants made up a TCR beta motif that seemed to typify ankylosing spondylitis blood.

Their antigen targets remain unknown. TCRdb analysed the 5' RACE reads with MiXCR anew, one entry per CDR3 protein. The sample includes about 390,000 distinct CDR3 sequences, approximately 20% of them seen just once. Material for sequencing was blood, either unsorted or a sorted T cell fraction (not recorded which). The receptors stem from a male donor with ankylosing spondylitis.

The gene calls are TRBV7-3 and TRBJ2-2; the match to TRBD2 covers 10 bases. With 4 bases clipped from V and 1 base from J, the junction kept 3 bases outside the gene matches. The CDR3 is 16 residues long. Germline values: CDR1 SGHTA, CDR2 FQGTGA. This CDR3 is CASSSRTSGNTGELFF. The CDR3 DNA follows: TGTGCCAGCAGCTCCCGGACTAGCGGGAACACCGGGGAGCTGTTTTTT.

This chain uses TRBV2 with TRBJ1-5; weak D call: TRBD1 (5 bases). CDR1 is SNHLY and CDR2 is FYNNEI in the germline V gene. Trimming cost V 6 bases and J 3 bases, with 15 bases left between them. There are 15 residues in the CDR3. The CDR3 nucleotides read TGTGCCAGCAGCAGATACGACAGTTCCAATCAGCCCCAGCATTTT. This gives the protein CASSRYDSSNQPQHF.

The chain is built from TRBV20-1 and TRBJ1-6; 9 bases agree with TRBD1. Trimming cost V 2 bases and J 9 bases; bases outside gene matches: 5. Germline assignment: CDR1 DFQATT and CDR2 SNEGSKA (reference sequence). This CDR3 spans 14 amino acids. The CDR3 region is CSARRDRGTSPLHF. The CDR3 coding sequence is TGCAGTGCTAGAAGAGACAGGGGGACTTCACCCCTCCACTTT.

This clonotype was observed many times. This chain uses TRBV27 with TRBJ2-7, with 7 nucleotides matching TRBD2. CDR3 length equals 13 residues. Trimming removed 3 bases from V and 8 bases from J; junction bases left unmatched: 7. Germline V gene data show CDR1 as MNHEY and CDR2 as SMNVEV (reference sequence). The CDR3 region is CASSLRRETKQYF. CDR3 DNA sequence: TGTGCCAGCAGTTTGCGGCGGGAGACTAAGCAGTACTTC.

This clonotype was counted between two and nine times. The V call is TRBV15, the J call TRBJ2-7, with D hard to call. The V end lost 0 bases, the J end lost 3 bases, and 15 bases lay between the germline ends. This CDR3 is 16 amino acids long. The V gene's germline CDR1 is LNHNV and CDR2 YYDKDF (reference sequence). As DNA, the CDR3 is TGTGCCACCAGCAGAGATCTCCAGCCCCAAAACTACGAGCAGTACTTC. This gives the protein CATSRDLQPQNYEQYF.

This clonotype appeared many times. The chain links TRBV27 to TRBJ2-7; D is possibly TRBD1 or TRBD2 (5 bases each). Germline CDR1 and CDR2: MNHEY and SMNVEV (reference sequence). The V and J ends lost 4 bases and 0 bases respectively, with 16 bases between them. This CDR3 is built from 16 residues. CDR3 loop: CASSSSRGGPSYEQYF. In nucleotides, the CDR3 is TGTGCCAGCAGTTCTAGTCGGGGCGGGCCCTCCTACGAGCAGTACTTC.

The J gene is TRBJ1-1, the V gene TRBV24-1; the D gene is possibly TRBD1 (6 bases). This CDR3 has 13 amino acids. V lost 7 bases and J 3 bases, leaving 11 bases between the germline ends. Per the germline V gene, CDR1 is KGHDR and CDR2 is SFDVKD. The CDR3 loop reads CATRQGTHTEAFF. In nucleotides, the CDR3 is TGTGCCACCAGACAGGGTACCCACACTGAAGCTTTCTTT.

The chain employs TRBV15 and TRBJ2-7, with D perhaps being TRBD1 or TRBD2 (5 bases each). CDR1 is LNHNV and CDR2 is YYDKDF in the germline V gene (reference sequence). The germline V and J ends were trimmed by 2 bases and 1 base, with 12 bases remaining between them. The CDR3 loop spans 15 amino acids. The CDR3 reads CATSRPGTASYEQYF. CDR3 DNA: TGTGCCACCAGCAGACCCGGGACGGCGTCCTACGAGCAGTACTTC.

This chain connects TRBV20-1 to TRBJ2-5, with D hard to call. Trimming removed 2 bases at V and 1 base at J, with 8 bases between. CDR1 is DFQATT, CDR2 SNEGSKA, per germline (reference sequence). This CDR3 spans 13 amino acids. CDR3 sequence (DNA): TGCAGTGCTAGACATACTCCCCAAGAGACCCAGTACTTC. Encoded protein: CSARHTPQETQYF.

This clonotype was recorded only once. The genes are TRBV7-2 and TRBJ2-2; D is unresolved. The CDR3 covers 13 residues. V was pared by 1 base and J by 10 bases, with 10 bases between. The germline V gene has CDR1 SGHTA and CDR2 FQGNSA. As DNA, the CDR3 is TGTGCCAGCAGCTTAGGGACCCGCTTGGAGCTGTTTTTT. This translates into CASSLGTRLELFF.

This clonotype came up a few times. The chain has TRBV19 and TRBJ2-7; 8 bases fit TRBD2. V lost 6 bases, J lost 0 bases, and 4 bases stayed unmatched. The CDR3 runs to 14 residues. Germline CDR1 reads LNHDA; CDR2 reads SQIVND (reference sequence). This chain's CDR3 is CASSHSGTSYEQYF. The CDR3 bases are TGTGCCAGTAGCCATAGCGGGACCTCCTACGAGCAGTACTTC.

This chain joins TRBV7-9 and TRBJ2-2, with 7 bases aligning to TRBD2. Losses at the gene ends were 7 bases for V and 3 bases for J; bases not matched to a gene: 11. Germline V gives CDR1 SEHNR, CDR2 FQNEAQ (reference sequence). There are 16 residues in the CDR3. The CDR3 protein is CASTLRASGHTGELFF. CDR3 DNA sequence: TGTGCCAGCACCCTTCGGGCTAGCGGTCACACCGGGGAGCTGTTTTTT.

This clonotype was observed a handful of times. CDR3 sequence (DNA): TGTGCCAGCCCCCAGAGCTCCTATAATTCACCCCTCCACTTT. Translated, it gives CASPQSSYNSPLHF. This chain connects TRBV28 to TRBJ1-6, with unresolved D. V lost 8 bases and J 0 bases, leaving 8 bases between the germline ends. CDR3 length equals 14 residues. The germline V gene encodes CDR1 MDHEN and CDR2 SYDVKM.

The V and J genes are TRBV7-3 and TRBJ2-1; D might be TRBD1 or TRBD2, each matching 5 bases. Germline CDR1 and CDR2: SGHTA and FQGTGA. The V end was cut by 3 bases, the J end by 6 bases, with 12 bases between. This CDR3 has 14 amino acids. CDR3 sequence (DNA): TGTGCCAGCAGCTTGAGGGGTCGTTTCAATGAGCAGTTCTTC. Translating gives CASSLRGRFNEQFF.

The rearrangement links TRBV20-1 to TRBJ2-6; D not certain. V was shortened by 3 bases and J by 2 bases, with 5 bases between the two germline ends. CDR1 and CDR2 (germline): DFQATT, SNEGSKA (reference sequence). The CDR3 is 13 amino acids. The CDR3 region has the DNA TGCAGTGCTAGGCAACCTGGGGCCAACGTCCTGACTTTC. It encodes CSARQPGANVLTF.

This clonotype turned up a few times. The V and J genes are TRBV20-1 and TRBJ2-5; possible D gene TRBD2, 7 bases. Trimming cost V 0 bases and J 1 base, with 21 bases left between them. This CDR3 has 18 amino acids. CDR1 is DFQATT and CDR2 is SNEGSKA in the germline V gene (reference sequence). The CDR3 region has the DNA TGCAGTGCTAGAGATACCCCGGGGGGCGGGAGCGTCCAAGAGACCCAGTACTTC. It translates to CSARDTPGGGSVQETQYF.

The chain links TRBV15 to TRBJ2-3, with D possibly matching TRBD2 (6 bases). There are 21 residues in the CDR3. Germline assignment: CDR1 LNHNV and CDR2 YYDKDF (reference sequence). Trimming stripped 0 bases from V and 0 bases from J, with 25 bases between. DNA of the CDR3: TGTGCCACCAGCAGAGATAAGGTGAGGGAGGATGTCCCCTTAAGCACAGATACGCAGTATTTT. Translation gives CATSRDKVREDVPLSTDTQYF.

V is TRBV6-1 and J is TRBJ1-2; a possible D gene is TRBD1 (5 bases). Germline-derived CDR1 and CDR2 are MNHNS and SASEGT. Trimming cost V 6 bases and J 8 bases, with 19 bases left between them. The CDR3 extends over 14 amino acids. The CDR3 DNA follows: TGTGCCAGCAGCCCGGGACCCAAGGTCGGGGGCTACACCTTC. The encoded protein is CASSPGPKVGGYTF.

In its sample, this clonotype was seen a few times. The V call is TRBV5-1, the J call TRBJ2-1; D is undetermined. The length of the CDR3 is 14 residues. Germline CDR1 and CDR2: SGHRS and YFSETQ. V lost 1 base and J lost 2, with 7 bases in between. CDR3 in amino acids: CASSLTRAYNEQFF. CDR3 coding DNA: TGCGCCAGCAGCTTGACCCGGGCCTACAATGAGCAGTTCTTC.

The chain employs TRBV4-1 and TRBJ2-7, with 7 positions matching TRBD2. Trimming removed 2 bases from V and 1 base from J; junction bases left unmatched: 23. Looked up from germline, CDR1 is MGHRA and CDR2 is YSYEKL. The CDR3 sequence is 21 residues long. CDR3 protein: CASSQSTSGLFGGRESYEQYF. CDR3 nucleotides: TGCGCCAGCAGCCAATCCACCTCAGGGTTGTTCGGGGGGAGAGAGTCCTACGAGCAGTACTTC.